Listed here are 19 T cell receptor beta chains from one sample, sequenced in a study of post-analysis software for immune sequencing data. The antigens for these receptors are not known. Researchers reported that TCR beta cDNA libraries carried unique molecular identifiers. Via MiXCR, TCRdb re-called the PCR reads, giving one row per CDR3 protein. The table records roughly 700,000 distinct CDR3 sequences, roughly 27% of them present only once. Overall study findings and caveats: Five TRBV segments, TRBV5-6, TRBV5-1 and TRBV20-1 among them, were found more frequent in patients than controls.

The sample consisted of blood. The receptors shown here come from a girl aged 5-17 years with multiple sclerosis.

CDR3 nucleotides: TGTGCCAGCAGCCCTGACCTACTTCTAGCATATACGCAGTATTTT. This sequence encodes CASSPDLLLAYTQYF. The chain has TRBV7-2 and TRBJ2-3, with D tentatively TRBD2 (5 bases). The CDR3 contains 15 residues. Germline values: CDR1 SGHTA, CDR2 FQGNSA. The V end was cut by 5 bases, the J end by 7 bases, with 19 bases between.

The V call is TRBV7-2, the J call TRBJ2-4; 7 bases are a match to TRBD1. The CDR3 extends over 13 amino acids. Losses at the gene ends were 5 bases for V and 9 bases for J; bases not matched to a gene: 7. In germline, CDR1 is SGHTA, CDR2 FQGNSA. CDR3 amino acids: CASSRRGSGIQYF. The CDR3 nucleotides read TGTGCCAGCAGCCGCAGGGGGTCTGGCATTCAGTACTTC.

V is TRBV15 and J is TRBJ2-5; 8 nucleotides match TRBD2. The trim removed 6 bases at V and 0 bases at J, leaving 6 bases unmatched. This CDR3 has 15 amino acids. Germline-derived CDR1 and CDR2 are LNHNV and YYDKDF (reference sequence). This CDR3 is CATSRRGAYQETQYF. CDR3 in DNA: TGTGCCACCAGTCGGCGGGGGGCTTACCAAGAGACCCAGTACTTC.

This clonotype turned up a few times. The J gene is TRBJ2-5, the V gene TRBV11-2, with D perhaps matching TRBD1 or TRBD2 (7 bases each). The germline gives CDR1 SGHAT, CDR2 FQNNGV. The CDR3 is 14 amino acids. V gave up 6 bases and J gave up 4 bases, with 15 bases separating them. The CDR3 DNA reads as TGTGCCAGCAGATGGGGAGGGGGCGGAGAGACCCAGTACTTC. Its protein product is CASRWGGGGETQYF.

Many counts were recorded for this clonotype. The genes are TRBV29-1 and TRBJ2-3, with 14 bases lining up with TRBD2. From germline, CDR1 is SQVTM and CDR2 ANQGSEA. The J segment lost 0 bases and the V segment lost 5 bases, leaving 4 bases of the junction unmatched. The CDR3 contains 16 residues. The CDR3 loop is CSVLGTSGGSTDTQYF. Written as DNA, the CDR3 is TGCAGCGTTCTCGGGACTAGCGGGGGTAGCACAGATACGCAGTATTTT.

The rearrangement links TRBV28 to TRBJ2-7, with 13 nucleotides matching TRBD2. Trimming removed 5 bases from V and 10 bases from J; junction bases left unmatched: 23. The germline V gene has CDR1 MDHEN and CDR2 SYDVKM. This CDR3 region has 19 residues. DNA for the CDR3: TGTGCCAGCAGTCGCACCATGACAGGGCCAGCACTAGCGGGGGGGCCCCAGTACTTC. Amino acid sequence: CASSRTMTGPALAGGPQYF.

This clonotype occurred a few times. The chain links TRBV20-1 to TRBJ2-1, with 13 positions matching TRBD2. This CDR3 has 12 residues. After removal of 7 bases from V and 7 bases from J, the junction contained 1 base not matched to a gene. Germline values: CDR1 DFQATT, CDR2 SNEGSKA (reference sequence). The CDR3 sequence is CSVTSGGNEQFF. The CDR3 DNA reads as TGCAGTGTGACTAGCGGGGGGAATGAGCAGTTCTTC.

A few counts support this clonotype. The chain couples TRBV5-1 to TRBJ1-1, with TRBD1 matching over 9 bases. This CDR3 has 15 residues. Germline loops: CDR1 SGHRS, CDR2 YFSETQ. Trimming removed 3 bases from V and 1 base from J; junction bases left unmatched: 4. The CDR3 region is CASSSSQGANTEAFF. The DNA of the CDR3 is TGCGCCAGCAGCTCGTCACAGGGGGCGAACACTGAAGCTTTCTTT.

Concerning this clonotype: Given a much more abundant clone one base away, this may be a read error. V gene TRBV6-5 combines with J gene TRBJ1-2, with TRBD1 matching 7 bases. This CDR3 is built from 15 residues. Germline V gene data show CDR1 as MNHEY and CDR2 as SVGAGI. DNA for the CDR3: TGTGCCAGCAGTCCACCGGGACAGTTGTTATATGGCTTCACCTTC. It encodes CASSPPGQLLYGFTF.

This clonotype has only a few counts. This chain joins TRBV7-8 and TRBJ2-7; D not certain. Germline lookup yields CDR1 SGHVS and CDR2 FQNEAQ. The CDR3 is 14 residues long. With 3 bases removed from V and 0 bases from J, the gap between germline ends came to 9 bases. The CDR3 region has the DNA TGTGCCAGCAGCTTCCTCGGAAGCTCCTACGAGCAGTACTTC. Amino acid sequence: CASSFLGSSYEQYF.

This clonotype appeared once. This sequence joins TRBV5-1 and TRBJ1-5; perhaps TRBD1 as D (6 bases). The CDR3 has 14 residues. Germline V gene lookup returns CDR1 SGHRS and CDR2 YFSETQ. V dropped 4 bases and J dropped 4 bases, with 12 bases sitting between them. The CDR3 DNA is TGCGCCAGCAGCGCGGGGACACCGAATCAGCCCCAGCATTTT. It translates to CASSAGTPNQPQHF.

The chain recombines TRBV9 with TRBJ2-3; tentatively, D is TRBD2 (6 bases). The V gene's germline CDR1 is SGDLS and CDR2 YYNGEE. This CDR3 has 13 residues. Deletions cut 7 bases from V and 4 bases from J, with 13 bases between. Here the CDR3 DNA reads TGTGCCAGCTCTAAGCGGGTCTCAGATACGCAGTATTTT. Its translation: CASSKRVSDTQYF.

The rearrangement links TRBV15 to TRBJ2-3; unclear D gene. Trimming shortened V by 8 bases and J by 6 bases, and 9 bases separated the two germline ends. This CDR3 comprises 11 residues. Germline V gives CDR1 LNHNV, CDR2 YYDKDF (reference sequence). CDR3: CATESGDTQYF. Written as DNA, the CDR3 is TGTGCCACCGAGTCTGGGGATACGCAGTATTTT.

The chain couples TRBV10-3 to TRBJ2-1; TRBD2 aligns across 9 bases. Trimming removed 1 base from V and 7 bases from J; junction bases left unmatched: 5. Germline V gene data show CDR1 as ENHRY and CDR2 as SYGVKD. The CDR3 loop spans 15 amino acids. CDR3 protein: CAISEFSGSSNEQFF. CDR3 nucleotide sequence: TGTGCCATCAGTGAGTTTAGCGGGAGTTCGAATGAGCAGTTCTTC.

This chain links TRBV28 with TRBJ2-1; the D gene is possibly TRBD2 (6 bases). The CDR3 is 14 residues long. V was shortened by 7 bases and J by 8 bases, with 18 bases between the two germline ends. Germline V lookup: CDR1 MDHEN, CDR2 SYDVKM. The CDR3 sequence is CASTFGGPLDEQFF. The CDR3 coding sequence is TGTGCCAGCACCTTCGGGGGTCCCCTAGATGAGCAGTTCTTC. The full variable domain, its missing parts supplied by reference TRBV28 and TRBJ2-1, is DVKVTQSSRYLVKRTGEKVFLECVQDMDHENMFWYRQDPGLGLRLIYFSYDVKMKEKGDIPEGYSVSREKKERFSLILESASTNQTSMYLCASTFGGPLDEQFFGPGTRLTVL.

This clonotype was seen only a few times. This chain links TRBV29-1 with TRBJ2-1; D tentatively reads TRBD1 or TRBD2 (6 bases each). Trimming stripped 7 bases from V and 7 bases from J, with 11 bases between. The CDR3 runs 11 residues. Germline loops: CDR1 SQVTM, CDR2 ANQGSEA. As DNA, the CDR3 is TGCAGCGGGGGGGCCGGGAATGAGCAGTTCTTC. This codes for CSGGAGNEQFF.

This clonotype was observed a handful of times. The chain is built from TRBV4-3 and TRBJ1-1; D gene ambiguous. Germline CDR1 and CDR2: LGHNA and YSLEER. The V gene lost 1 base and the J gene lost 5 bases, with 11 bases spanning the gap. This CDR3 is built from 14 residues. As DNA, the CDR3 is TGCGCCAGCAGCCAAGGCGGGGAGGGTACTGAAGCTTTCTTT. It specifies CASSQGGEGTEAFF.

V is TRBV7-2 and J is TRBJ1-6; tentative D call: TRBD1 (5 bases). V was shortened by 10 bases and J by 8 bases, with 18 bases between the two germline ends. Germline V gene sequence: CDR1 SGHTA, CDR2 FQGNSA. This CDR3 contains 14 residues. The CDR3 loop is CAIEGDLEDSPLHF. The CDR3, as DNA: TGTGCCATCGAAGGGGACCTGGAGGATTCACCCCTCCACTTT.

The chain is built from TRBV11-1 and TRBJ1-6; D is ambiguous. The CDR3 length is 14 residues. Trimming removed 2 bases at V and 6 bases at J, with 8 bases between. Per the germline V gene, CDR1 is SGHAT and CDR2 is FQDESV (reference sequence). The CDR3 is CASSLIQSNSPLHF. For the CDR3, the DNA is TGTGCCAGCAGCTTAATACAGAGTAATTCACCCCTCCACTTT.